A single TCR beta chain is shown here with its context. Its antigen is still unknown. These data originate in a study of cytomegalovirus exposure and HLA in healthy donors. Study-wide results and caveats: Productive status was seen about 90% or about 30% of the time for most TCR beta V segments in an earlier analysis.

Trimming cost V 1 base and J 7 bases; bases outside gene matches: 7. The germline V gene has CDR1 KGHSH and CDR2 LQKENI. This CDR3 comprises 16 residues. The study ran its PCR with 60 Vbeta and 13 Jbeta primers. Repertoires were generated with immunoSEQ multiplex PCR, while TCRdb's copy carries only in-frame clones and drops some. Of about 110,000 clones in the sample, roughly 78% were seen once. The chain carries TRBV18 and TRBJ1-2; TRBD1 aligns across 12 bases. The sequence came from a woman aged 30 to 39 in good health and CMV-seronegative. Specimen: PBMCs. Here the CDR3 reads CASSPRPGQGAGGYTF. CDR3 nucleotides: TGTGCCAGCTCACCACGGCCGGGACAGGGGGCTGGTGGCTACACCTTC. Complete variable domain (other parts from reference TRBV18 and TRBJ1-2): NAGVMQNPRHLVRRRGQEARLRCSPMKGHSHVYWYRQLPEEGLKFMVYLQKENIIDESGMPKERFSAEFPKEGPSILRIQQVVRGDSAAYFCASSPRPGQGAGGYTFGSGTRLTVV.